These 27 T cell receptor beta chains came from one sample sequenced in a study of T cell changes during pregnancy in multiple sclerosis (dated by TCRdb to about 2019). Library generation was performed with the immunoSEQ multiplex PCR assay. TCRdb mirrors the immuneACCESS table, restricted to in-frame sequences. Some clones are absent from its copies; in checked studies, under half trace to an unresolved V gene, and the reason for the others is unknown. The sample includes over 30,000 clones, with about 90% observed a single time. In total, the top ten clones hold approximately 0.8% of the sample. Material: CD4+ T cells from peripheral blood mononuclear cells, obtained in the third trimester of pregnancy. These TCRs come from a female donor with multiple sclerosis, enrolled in a pregnancy study.

The rearrangement links TRBV11-2 to TRBJ2-1, with 9 positions matching TRBD2. The V gene end was trimmed by 7 bases and the J gene end by 7 bases; junction bases not matched to a gene: 23. This CDR3 comprises 19 residues. Germline V gene data show CDR1 as SGHAT and CDR2 as FQNNGV. The CDR3 nucleotides read TGTGCCAGCACCCCCCCGGGGCAGGGGATTAGCGGGAGTAGGAATGAGCAGTTCTTC. The encoded protein is CASTPPGQGISGSRNEQFF.

The rearrangement joins TRBV7-8 to TRBJ1-5, with a possible D match to TRBD1 (5 bases). The CDR3 is 16 amino acids. Germline lookup yields CDR1 SGHVS and CDR2 FQNEAQ. V lost 4 bases to trimming and J lost 0 bases, with 13 bases between them. The chain's CDR3 is CASSWASTGSNQPQHF. CDR3 nucleotides: TGTGCCAGCAGCTGGGCTTCCACAGGTAGCAATCAGCCCCAGCATTTT.

This rearrangement joins TRBV7-2 to TRBJ2-3, with TRBD2 identical over 7 bases. Trimming removed 3 bases from V and 4 bases from J; junction bases left unmatched: 4. This CDR3 comprises 14 residues. Looked up from germline, CDR1 is SGHTA and CDR2 is FQGNSA. CDR3 DNA sequence: TGTGCCAGCAGCTTGGGACTACACTCAGATACGCAGTATTTT. Amino acids: CASSLGLHSDTQYF.

The chain carries TRBV4-3 and TRBJ2-7; TRBD1 aligns across 9 bases. Germline lookup yields CDR1 LGHNA and CDR2 YSLEER. J was trimmed by 4 bases and V by 1 base; bases with no gene match: 11. The CDR3 sequence is 17 residues long. DNA of the CDR3: TGCGCCAGCAGCCAAGCCTTAGGACAGGGGATTCTATACGAGCAGTACTTC. Residues: CASSQALGQGILYEQYF.

In its sample, this clone was seen once. The J gene is TRBJ2-7, the V gene TRBV6-5; possibly TRBD1 for D (6 bases). Trimming stripped 5 bases from V and 0 bases from J, with 11 bases between. This CDR3 contains 14 residues. Germline V lookup: CDR1 MNHEY, CDR2 SVGAGI. The CDR3 loop is CASSGGPFSYEQYF. The CDR3 DNA is TGTGCCAGCAGTGGGGGCCCTTTCTCCTACGAGCAGTACTTC.

The chain employs TRBV2 and TRBJ1-1, with TRBD1 matching 8 bases. CDR3 size: 16 residues. CDR1 is SNHLY and CDR2 is FYNNEI in the germline V gene. After removal of 0 bases from V and 4 bases from J, the junction contained 7 bases not matched to a gene. CDR3 in amino acids: CASSEAQAGGFTEAFF. CDR3 nucleotides: TGTGCCAGCAGTGAAGCTCAGGCAGGGGGCTTCACTGAAGCTTTCTTT.

This rearrangement joins TRBV2 to TRBJ1-2; D not certain. CDR1 is SNHLY, CDR2 FYNNEI, per germline. This CDR3 is 13 amino acids long. Trimming took off 2 bases at V and 5 bases at J, with 9 bases between the two ends. CDR3 protein: CASSERQVYGYTF. DNA of the CDR3: TGTGCCAGCAGTGAACGGCAGGTTTATGGCTACACCTTC.

The V gene is TRBV2, the J gene TRBJ1-2, with D tentatively TRBD1 (6 bases). Trimming cost V 8 bases and J 2 bases, with 9 bases left between them. The CDR3 is 12 amino acids. Germline V CDR1 and CDR2: SNHLY, FYNNEI. The CDR3 DNA reads as TGTGCCAGCTCAGGGGAAAACTATGGCTACACCTTC. It codes for CASSGENYGYTF.

This chain uses TRBV9 with TRBJ1-2, with D perhaps matching TRBD1 (5 bases). Deletions cut 3 bases from V and 7 bases from J, with 19 bases between. In germline, CDR1 is SGDLS, CDR2 YYNGEE. The CDR3 is 15 residues long. The DNA for the CDR3 is TGTGCCAGCAGCGCACGACAGTCCCTGGTATCTGGCTACACCTTC. Protein: CASSARQSLVSGYTF. The whole variable domain, remainder taken from reference TRBV9 and TRBJ1-2, is DSGVTQTPKHLITATGQRVTLRCSPRSGDLSVYWYQQSLDQGLQFLIQYYNGEERAKGNILERFSAQQFPDLHSELNLSSLELGDSALYFCASSARQSLVSGYTFGSGTRLTVV.

The rearrangement links TRBV7-3 to TRBJ2-1; TRBD2 aligns across 7 bases. The V gene's germline CDR1 is SGHTA and CDR2 FQGTGA. The J segment lost 2 bases and the V segment lost 6 bases, leaving 22 bases of the junction unmatched. CDR3 length: 20 residues. CDR3 DNA: TGTGCCAGCAGGTCCCCACTTAGGACTAGTCAGCGACAAGCCTACAATGAGCAGTTCTTC. As protein: CASRSPLRTSQRQAYNEQFF.

CDR3 sequence: CASSYSKTAYNSPLHF. CDR3 bases: TGTGCCAGCAGTTACTCAAAGACAGCTTATAATTCACCCCTCCACTTT. The chain employs TRBV6-5 and TRBJ1-6; perhaps TRBD1 as D (5 bases). This CDR3 spans 16 amino acids. V was trimmed by 0 bases and J by 4 bases, leaving 10 bases between them. Germline CDR1 is MNHEY and CDR2 is SVGAGI.

This chain links TRBV6-1 with TRBJ1-4, with D unresolved. CDR3 size: 13 residues. Germline V gene lookup returns CDR1 MNHNS and CDR2 SASEGT. Between the trimmed V and J ends, which lost 4 bases and 8 bases, there was a span of 11 bases. The CDR3 bases are TGTGCCAGCAGTGCCGGAGTCAGAGAAAAACTGTTTTTT. It encodes CASSAGVREKLFF.

The chain joins TRBV19 to TRBJ1-1, with D unclear. V was cut by 5 bases and J by 4 bases, with 17 bases left in between. CDR1 LNHDA and CDR2 SQIVND come from the germline V gene (reference sequence). CDR3 length: 15 amino acids. The CDR3 protein is CASSPIAGKGTEAFF. The CDR3 DNA follows: TGTGCCAGTAGTCCGATCGCGGGGAAGGGCACTGAAGCTTTCTTT.

The J gene is TRBJ2-5, the V gene TRBV11-1; 12 bases match TRBD2. Trimming removed 5 bases from V and 2 bases from J; junction bases left unmatched: 3. Germline V lookup: CDR1 SGHAT, CDR2 FQDESV (reference sequence). The CDR3 has 15 residues. The CDR3 DNA reads TGTGCCAGCAGCCCGACTAGCGGGAGTCAAGAGACCCAGTACTTC. It specifies CASSPTSGSQETQYF.

This clone has a handful of counts. One end of the junction varies from germline; a read error may be responsible. The chain carries TRBV6-1 and TRBJ2-7; TRBD2 matches at 8 bases. CDR1 and CDR2 (germline): MNHNS, SASEGT. This CDR3 spans 12 amino acids. DNA of the CDR3: TGTGCCAGCAGTGTCTCCGGGACTAGGGGAACCTTC. Translating gives CASSVSGTRGTF.

The chain couples TRBV18 to TRBJ2-1; no firm D call. The CDR3 loop spans 13 amino acids. V was cut by 3 bases and J by 3 bases, with 6 bases left in between. Per the germline V gene, CDR1 is KGHSH and CDR2 is LQKENI. The CDR3 here is CASSPGFYNEQFF. As DNA, the CDR3 is TGTGCCAGCTCACCCGGGTTCTACAATGAGCAGTTCTTC. The full variable domain, completed using reference TRBV18 and TRBJ2-1, is NAGVMQNPRHLVRRRGQEARLRCSPMKGHSHVYWYRQLPEEGLKFMVYLQKENIIDESGMPKERFSAEFPKEGPSILRIQQVVRGDSAAYFCASSPGFYNEQFFGPGTRLTVL.

This CDR3 reads CSVSLRQHSGNTIYF. As DNA, the CDR3 is TGCAGCGTTTCCCTCCGACAGCACTCTGGAAACACCATATATTTT. This chain connects TRBV29-1 to TRBJ1-3; D might be TRBD1 (5 bases). V lost 5 bases to trimming and J lost 0 bases, with 14 bases between them. The CDR3 runs to 15 residues. Germline CDR1 is SQVTM and CDR2 is ANQGSEA.

This chain uses TRBV5-5 with TRBJ1-1; TRBD1 aligns across 7 bases. Germline-derived CDR1 and CDR2 are SGHKS and YYEKEE (reference sequence). V lost 5 bases and J lost 0; bases outside the gene matches: 7. This CDR3 has 15 residues. The CDR3 bases are TGTGCCAGCAGACAGGACAGGACTATGAACACTGAAGCTTTCTTT. Translation: CASRQDRTMNTEAFF.

The table lists this clone with a count of one. The chain has TRBV11-2 and TRBJ2-4; TRBD2 might be the D (6 bases). Trimming stripped 0 bases from V and 7 bases from J, with 10 bases between. The length of the CDR3 is 14 residues. The germline V gene has CDR1 SGHAT and CDR2 FQNNGV. This CDR3 is CASSLEWGENIQYF. The CDR3 coding sequence is TGTGCCAGCAGCTTAGAGTGGGGGGAGAACATTCAGTACTTC.

V usage is TRBV11-2 and J usage is TRBJ1-2; 8 positions match TRBD1. The germline CDR1 and CDR2 sequences are SGHAT and FQNNGV. V trimming: 4 bases; J trimming: 1 base; junction bases outside the gene matches: 8. The length of the CDR3 is 16 residues. The CDR3 spells CASSSRQGTDNYGYTF. The CDR3 bases are TGTGCCAGCAGCTCCAGACAGGGGACCGATAACTATGGCTACACCTTC.

This chain joins TRBV7-2 and TRBJ2-2; TRBD2 matches 7 bases. The ends lost 2 bases at V and 7 bases at J; junction bases unmatched: 7. The CDR3 is 15 amino acids. CDR1 is SGHTA and CDR2 is FQGNSA in the germline V gene. The CDR3 DNA follows: TGTGCCAGCAGCTTATTAACTAGCGAAGTCGGGGAGCTGTTTTTT. Translated, it gives CASSLLTSEVGELFF.

The V gene is TRBV7-8, the J gene TRBJ2-2; TRBD2 might be the D (6 bases). V was clipped by 5 bases and J by 6 bases, with 10 bases between them. The CDR3 contains 13 residues. Germline assignment: CDR1 SGHVS and CDR2 FQNEAQ. CDR3 DNA: TGTGCCAGCAGCCCTCGGGAGTCCGGGGAGCTGTTTTTT. Translated, it gives CASSPRESGELFF.

This chain joins TRBV7-9 and TRBJ2-3, with a possible D match to TRBD2 (5 bases). Trimming stripped 6 bases from V and 5 bases from J, with 18 bases between. The CDR3 spans 15 residues. The germline gives CDR1 SEHNR, CDR2 FQNEAQ (reference sequence). In DNA, the CDR3 is TGTGCCAGCAGTCCGAAGCGGCGGGTTGGAGATACGCAGTATTTT. Amino acids: CASSPKRRVGDTQYF.

The gene calls are TRBV19 and TRBJ1-2, with 8 nucleotides matching TRBD1. Germline V CDR1 and CDR2: LNHDA, SQIVND (reference sequence). V dropped 3 bases and J dropped 5; count of bases not matched to a gene: 8. The CDR3 spans 15 residues. In nucleotides, the CDR3 is TGTGCCAGTAGTATCTCAACGGACAGGGCGTATGGCTACACCTTC. Amino acid sequence: CASSISTDRAYGYTF.

This clone appeared a single time. The J gene is TRBJ2-1, the V gene TRBV7-8; 13 positions agree with TRBD2. The CDR3 has 20 residues. J lost 0 bases, V lost 1 base, and 9 bases had no gene match. CDR1 is SGHVS, CDR2 FQNEAQ, per germline. CDR3 nucleotide sequence: TGTGCCAGCAGCTTAGTGCGCACTAGCGGGAGGGAGAGCTCCTACAATGAGCAGTTCTTC. Protein sequence: CASSLVRTSGRESSYNEQFF.

The V and J genes are TRBV7-8 and TRBJ2-3; the match to TRBD2 covers 15 bases. The germline CDR1 and CDR2 sequences are SGHVS and FQNEAQ. The CDR3 is 17 residues long. Unmatched junction bases numbered 5, after V lost 5 bases and J lost 2 bases. The DNA for the CDR3 is TGTGCCAGCAGCCCGGGGACTAGCGGGAGGAACACAGATACGCAGTATTTT. It is translated as CASSPGTSGRNTDTQYF. The variable domain in full, completed from reference TRBV7-8 and TRBJ2-3, reads GAGVSQSPRYKVAKRGQDVALRCDPISGHVSLFWYQQALGQGPEFLTYFQNEAQLDKSGLPSDRFFAERPEGSVSTLKIQRTQQEDSAVYLCASSPGTSGRNTDTQYFGPGTRLTVL.

This sequence joins TRBV9 and TRBJ2-1; D not certain. CDR1 is SGDLS, CDR2 YYNGEE, per germline. The CDR3 loop spans 15 amino acids. Trimming took off 0 bases at V and 2 bases at J, with 9 bases between the two ends. The CDR3: CASSVGRSTYNEQFF. The CDR3 bases are TGTGCCAGCAGCGTAGGACGGAGTACCTACAATGAGCAGTTCTTC.